The 10 T cell receptor beta chains reported below all come from one sample, sequenced in a study of T cell responses to AZD1222 COVID-19 vaccine. The protocol was immunoSEQ multiplex PCR, while the TCRdb copy is restricted to in-frame clones and leaves out a portion. The sample includes more than 85,000 clones, roughly 86% of them seen just once. The source was peripheral blood, collected 28 days after the second AZD1222 dose. These receptors all come from an adult who received the AZD1222 COVID-19 vaccine.

This clone was observed a few times. This chain joins TRBV6-2 or TRBV6-3 and TRBJ2-7; 7 bases align to TRBD2. V dropped 6 bases and J dropped 3; count of bases not matched to a gene: 5. Germline values: CDR1 MNHEY, CDR2 SVGEGT. The CDR3 has 13 residues. The CDR3 DNA is TGTGCCAGCAGCGCGGGGGAGCTCTACGAGCAGTACTTC. Translation gives CASSAGELYEQYF.

The table lists this clone with a few counts. This rearrangement joins TRBV19 to TRBJ1-2; D perhaps matches TRBD1 (6 bases). The germline V gene has CDR1 LNHDA and CDR2 SQIVND (reference sequence). The CDR3 has 13 residues. Trimming removed 8 bases from V and 4 bases from J, with 14 bases in between. CDR3 nucleotide sequence: TGTGCCAGTGGGGACGGGACAAGCTATGGCTACACCTTC. This codes for CASGDGTSYGYTF.

The chain combines TRBV6-5 with TRBJ1-6; D is possibly TRBD1 (5 bases). The CDR3 is made up of 16 amino acids. V lost 4 bases and J 9 bases, leaving 19 bases between the germline ends. Germline V lookup: CDR1 MNHEY, CDR2 SVGAGI. The CDR3, as DNA: TGTGCCAGCAGTTTACTACGGACACGGCGGGCTTCACCCCTCCACTTT. It codes for CASSLLRTRRASPLHF.

This clone has a single count. The chain employs TRBV29-1 and TRBJ1-2, with D perhaps TRBD1 (5 bases). The CDR3 extends over 11 amino acids. V shed 6 bases and J shed 8 bases, with 13 bases lying between them. The germline gives CDR1 SQVTM, CDR2 ANQGSEA. CDR3 nucleotide sequence: TGCAGCGTGGGGACGCCTCGGGGCTACACCTTC. It codes for CSVGTPRGYTF.

A few counts support this clone. The chain combines TRBV15 with TRBJ2-2; weak D call: TRBD1 (6 bases). Germline CDR1 is LNHNV and CDR2 is YYDKDF (reference sequence). V lost 6 bases and J 10 bases, leaving 18 bases between the germline ends. The CDR3 extends over 14 amino acids. As DNA, the CDR3 is TGTGCCACCAGTAGACAGGTAGAATATCCGGAGCTGTTTTTT. Residues: CATSRQVEYPELFF.

The gene calls are TRBV6-5 and TRBJ2-7; TRBD2 might be the D (6 bases). The CDR3 runs to 14 residues. Per the germline V gene, CDR1 is MNHEY and CDR2 is SVGAGI. Trimming stripped 0 bases from V and 0 bases from J, with 6 bases between. CDR3 in amino acids: CASSYSGGSYEQYF. For the CDR3, the DNA is TGTGCCAGCAGTTACTCGGGGGGCTCCTACGAGCAGTACTTC.

V is TRBV6-5 and J is TRBJ1-5; no firm D call. Per germline, CDR1 MNHEY and CDR2 SVGAGI. Trimming left V 7 bases short and J 7 bases short, with 14 bases between. The CDR3 length is 13 residues. The CDR3 nucleotides are TGTGCCAGCATTTTGACATACGGGCAGCCCCAGCATTTT. This encodes CASILTYGQPQHF.

The rearrangement links TRBV3-1 (or the pseudogene TRBV3-2) to TRBJ1-2, with D possibly matching TRBD1 (6 bases). Trimming removed 5 bases from V and 4 bases from J, with 11 bases in between. The CDR3 length is 13 residues. CDR1 and CDR2 from the germline V gene are LGHDT and YNNKEL (reference sequence). As DNA, the CDR3 is TGTGCCAGCAGCGCGGGACAAACCTATGGCTACACCTTC. Translation: CASSAGQTYGYTF.

The chain joins TRBV7-8 to TRBJ2-1; TRBD1 agrees at 7 bases. The length of the CDR3 is 15 residues. The ends lost 5 bases at V and 1 base at J; junction bases unmatched: 5. Germline V gene sequence: CDR1 SGHVS, CDR2 FQNEAQ. The DNA for the CDR3 is TGTGCCAGCAGCCGGATGACAGGGTCCTACAATGAGCAGTTCTTC. Protein: CASSRMTGSYNEQFF.

This chain joins TRBV5-1 and TRBJ1-5; no clear D gene. This CDR3 is built from 13 residues. The germline gives CDR1 SGHRS, CDR2 YFSETQ. Between the trimmed V and J ends, which lost 0 bases and 6 bases, there was a span of 7 bases. DNA for the CDR3: TGCGCCAGCAGCTTGGAGCCGCTTCAGCCCCAGCATTTT. Protein sequence: CASSLEPLQPQHF.